This TCR beta chain comes out of a study of OX40 agonist ivuxolimab in advanced cancers. Study overall: Dose-escalation subjects each had hepatocellular carcinoma, melanoma, renal cell or head and neck cancer. Patients were roughly 81% male with ages about 20 to 79, mean about 65.

The V and J ends lost 4 bases and 8 bases respectively, with 12 bases between them. In germline, CDR1 is SGHRS, CDR2 YFSETQ. The CDR3 runs to 12 residues. Measured with immunoSEQ multiplex PCR; TCRdb has only the in-frame clones, and not every one. In the table there are roughly 80,000 clones, approximately 83% of which are singletons. Whole-study results and caveats: CD8+ T cells averaged more expanded clones than CD4+.

Concerning this clone itself: Its antigen is not known.

The V gene is TRBV5-1, the J gene TRBJ1-2; TRBD1 is a possible D gene (5 bases). The origin of this receptor is an adult with an advanced solid tumor such as melanoma, head and neck, liver or kidney cancer. The specimen was CD4+ or CD8+ T cells sorted from blood, collected in a trial of the OX40 agonist ivuxolimab. The CDR3 sequence is CASSRDGVGYTF. CDR3 bases: TGCGCCAGCAGCCGGGACGGAGTCGGCTACACCTTC.